This passage covers 18 T cell receptor beta chains from one sample sequenced in a study of blood T cell repertoires in COVID-19. Generated by immunoSEQ multiplex PCR, the TCRdb table keeps only in-frame clones and is missing some. The sample holds about 130,000 clones; over 80% are singletons and the top ten take 18%. Sequencing used PBMCs or T cells enriched from blood (not recorded which). Every receptor here comes from a man aged 25 to 40 who had recovered from COVID-19.

The rearrangement joins TRBV19 to TRBJ1-1, with D possibly being TRBD1 (5 bases). Germline CDR1 is LNHDA and CDR2 is SQIVND (reference sequence). V was trimmed by 0 bases and J by 1 base, leaving 9 bases between them. CDR3 length equals 15 residues. The DNA for the CDR3 is TGTGCCAGTAGTATAGATCACAGGTCGAACACTGAAGCTTTCTTT. It codes for CASSIDHRSNTEAFF. The full variable domain, completed using reference TRBV19 and TRBJ1-1, is DGGITQSPKYLFRKEGQNVTLSCEQNLNHDAMYWYRQDPGQGLRLIYYSQIVNDFQKGDIAEGYSVSREKKESFPLTVTSAQKNPTAFYLCASSIDHRSNTEAFFGQGTRLTVV.

The chain combines TRBV5-1 with TRBJ2-3; 8 bases are shared with TRBD2. Germline V gene data show CDR1 as SGHRS and CDR2 as YFSETQ. The CDR3 consists of 15 residues. V lost 1 base, J lost 1 base, and 2 bases stayed unmatched. The CDR3 loop is CASSLSGSGTDTQYF. The CDR3 nucleotides read TGCGCCAGCAGCTTGAGCGGGAGTGGCACAGATACGCAGTATTTT. Using reference TRBV5-1 and TRBJ2-3 for the parts outside the CDR3, the full variable domain is KAGVTQTPRYLIKTRGQQVTLSCSPISGHRSVSWYQQTPGQGLQFLFEYFSETQRNKGNFPGRFSGRQFSNSRSEMNVSTLELGDSALYLCASSLSGSGTDTQYFGPGTRLTVL.

The chain uses TRBV7-6 and TRBJ2-2; D uncertain. CDR3 length equals 12 residues. The V and J ends lost 5 bases and 4 bases respectively, with 5 bases between them. The germline V gene has CDR1 SGHVS and CDR2 FNYEAQ. The CDR3 region has the DNA TGTGCCAGCAGCCCAATCACCGGGGAGCTGTTTTTT. Amino acids: CASSPITGELFF. Full variable domain (missing parts from reference TRBV7-6 and TRBJ2-2): GAGVSQSPRYKVTKRGQDVALRCDPISGHVSLYWYRQALGQGPEFLTYFNYEAQQDKSGLPNDRFSAERPEGSISTLTIQRTEQRDSAMYRCASSPITGELFFGEGSRLTVL.

This sequence joins TRBV12-5 and TRBJ1-1; 10 nucleotides match TRBD1. Looked up from germline, CDR1 is LGHNT and CDR2 is FRNRAP. The CDR3 has 18 amino acids. V dropped 0 bases and J dropped 1; count of bases not matched to a gene: 8. CDR3 coding DNA: TGTGCTAGTGGTTTGGTACTAGGACAGGGGGATAAGAACACTGAAGCTTTCTTT. Protein sequence: CASGLVLGQGDKNTEAFF.

This chain links TRBV27 with TRBJ1-5; D perhaps matches TRBD1 (5 bases). V was trimmed by 10 bases and J by 0 bases, leaving 25 bases between them. CDR1 is MNHEY and CDR2 is SMNVEV in the germline V gene (reference sequence). The CDR3 extends over 18 amino acids. This chain's CDR3 is CATYPTGPFSCSNQPQHF. In DNA form, the CDR3 reads TGTGCCACTTATCCTACAGGTCCCTTTAGCTGTAGCAATCAGCCCCAGCATTTT.

This clone was seen just once. The V gene is TRBV18, the J gene TRBJ1-4; unclear D gene. There are 15 residues in the CDR3. V lost 3 bases and J 2 bases, leaving 10 bases between the germline ends. Germline V gene data show CDR1 as KGHSH and CDR2 as LQKENI. This chain's CDR3 is CASSPRGSTNEKLFF. CDR3 nucleotide sequence: TGTGCCAGCTCACCGAGAGGATCGACTAATGAAAAACTGTTTTTT.

The rearrangement joins TRBV18 to TRBJ1-2; TRBD1 aligns across 10 bases. V was clipped by 1 base and J by 2 bases; unmatched bases: 1. The CDR3 is made up of 15 amino acids. CDR1 and CDR2 (germline): KGHSH, LQKENI. The DNA of the CDR3 is TGTGCCAGCTCACCACAGGGACAGGGGAACTATGGCTACACCTTC. This gives the protein CASSPQGQGNYGYTF.

This chain connects TRBV19 to TRBJ1-5, with a possible D match to TRBD1 (6 bases). Germline assignment: CDR1 LNHDA and CDR2 SQIVND (reference sequence). The CDR3 spans 14 residues. V lost 8 bases and J 0 bases, leaving 11 bases between the germline ends. The CDR3: CASDQGYSNQPQHF. CDR3 DNA sequence: TGTGCCAGTGACCAGGGGTATAGCAATCAGCCCCAGCATTTT. The full variable domain, rest sourced from reference TRBV19 and TRBJ1-5, is DGGITQSPKYLFRKEGQNVTLSCEQNLNHDAMYWYRQDPGQGLRLIYYSQIVNDFQKGDIAEGYSVSREKKESFPLTVTSAQKNPTAFYLCASDQGYSNQPQHFGDGTRLSIL.

The chain joins TRBV18 to TRBJ1-1; TRBD1 aligns across 7 bases. Germline CDR1 reads KGHSH; CDR2 reads LQKENI. The V segment lost 2 bases and the J segment 11 bases; nucleotides outside the gene matches: 5. The CDR3 extends over 12 amino acids. The CDR3 region has the DNA TGTGCCAGCTCACCAGACAGGGTTTGGGCTTTCTTT. This translates into CASSPDRVWAFF.

The chain links TRBV28 to TRBJ1-2, with D possibly TRBD1 on 5 matching bases. CDR1 MDHEN and CDR2 SYDVKM come from the germline V gene. The V end lost 0 bases, the J end lost 2 bases, and 16 bases lay between the germline ends. CDR3 length: 17 residues. The CDR3 DNA reads TGTGCCAGCAGTTTATGGGCAGGGCAAGACTTAAACTATGGCTACACCTTC. Amino acid sequence: CASSLWAGQDLNYGYTF.

The chain combines TRBV2 with TRBJ1-5; 7 nucleotides align to TRBD1. V lost 5 bases to trimming and J lost 0 bases; unmatched junction nucleotides: 4. Germline V CDR1 and CDR2: SNHLY, FYNNEI. This CDR3 is built from 15 residues. CDR3 residues: CASSRDSYSNQPQHF. The CDR3 bases are TGTGCCAGCAGTCGGGACAGCTATAGCAATCAGCCCCAGCATTTT.

This sequence joins TRBV30 and TRBJ1-3; D unclear. The CDR3 is made up of 15 amino acids. V was clipped by 2 bases and J by 4 bases, with 15 bases between them. Germline-derived CDR1 and CDR2 are GTSNPN and SVGIG (reference sequence). The CDR3 loop is CAWSSGAGKGNTIYF. DNA of the CDR3: TGTGCCTGGAGTAGCGGAGCGGGGAAGGGAAACACCATATATTTT.

In its sample, this clone was seen many times. The V and J genes are TRBV5-6 and TRBJ2-1, with D perhaps TRBD1 (6 bases). Germline CDR1 and CDR2: SGHDT and YYEEEE. Between the trimmed V and J ends, which lost 4 bases and 15 bases, there was a span of 26 bases. CDR3 size: 15 residues. CDR3 amino acids: CASSTLTGTMLIGFF. In nucleotides, the CDR3 is TGTGCCAGCAGCACGCTTACAGGGACAATGTTAATAGGGTTCTTC.

The chain combines TRBV12-5 with TRBJ1-2; TRBD1 might be the D (5 bases). Germline CDR1 is LGHNT and CDR2 is FRNRAP. V was trimmed by 6 bases and J by 4 bases, leaving 12 bases between them. This CDR3 is built from 13 residues. The CDR3 region has the DNA TGTGCTAGTGGGGCGGGGGGAGGCTATGGCTACACCTTC. The encoded protein is CASGAGGGYGYTF.

This chain connects TRBV4-1 to TRBJ2-1, with D perhaps matching TRBD1 (5 bases). This CDR3 spans 17 amino acids. Per the germline V gene, CDR1 is MGHRA and CDR2 is YSYEKL. The V end lost 0 bases, the J end lost 0 bases, and 12 bases lay between the germline ends. The CDR3 DNA is TGCGCCAGCAGCCAAGATCCCCCACAGGCCTCCTACAATGAGCAGTTCTTC. This gives the protein CASSQDPPQASYNEQFF.

The chain joins TRBV5-1 to TRBJ1-1, with unresolved D. CDR3 length: 15 residues. Germline loops: CDR1 SGHRS, CDR2 YFSETQ. V was shortened by 4 bases and J by 0 bases, with 13 bases between the two germline ends. In nucleotides, the CDR3 is TGCGCCAGCAGCCCGTCACGGAGCTTGAACACTGAAGCTTTCTTT. Protein product: CASSPSRSLNTEAFF. Combining the CDR3 with reference TRBV5-1 and TRBJ1-1 gives the whole variable domain KAGVTQTPRYLIKTRGQQVTLSCSPISGHRSVSWYQQTPGQGLQFLFEYFSETQRNKGNFPGRFSGRQFSNSRSEMNVSTLELGDSALYLCASSPSRSLNTEAFFGQGTRLTVV.

CDR3 sequence (DNA): TGCGCCAGCAGCTCGCTCAGGGTCAATGAGCAGTTCTTC. Amino acid sequence: CASSSLRVNEQFF. The genes are TRBV5-1 and TRBJ2-1; D is perhaps TRBD1 (5 bases). Germline V lookup: CDR1 SGHRS, CDR2 YFSETQ. Trimming removed 3 bases at V and 6 bases at J, with 10 bases between. There are 13 residues in the CDR3.

The rearrangement joins TRBV13 to TRBJ2-7, with TRBD2 matching over 7 bases. The trim removed 8 bases at V and 6 bases at J, leaving 7 bases unmatched. The CDR3 spans 12 residues. CDR1 is PRHDT, CDR2 FYEKMQ, per germline (reference sequence). The CDR3 DNA reads as TGTGCCAGCGCCCTAACGGGGGGCGAGCAGTACTTC. This gives the protein CASALTGGEQYF.